This entry lists 3 T cell receptor beta chains sequenced from one sample in a study of STAT3 mutations in large granular lymphocyte leukemia. General study findings and limits: At least one immunodominant TCR beta clonotype appeared in every T-cell large granular lymphocyte leukemia patient.

Sequenced by immunoSEQ multiplex PCR; TCRdb stores in-frame clones only, minus some. The sample lists around 10,000 clones, 85% to 90% occurring once. What these receptors recognize is not known. Material for sequencing was peripheral blood mononuclear cells. The receptors derive from a man aged 55-75 years with T-cell large granular lymphocyte leukemia. Some clones in this sample may be carry-over from other donors' samples.

This clone has only a few counts. The CDR3 sequence: CASRQGNQPQHF. CDR3 nucleotides: TGCGCCAGCAGACAGGGGAATCAGCCCCAGCATTTT. This chain uses TRBV23-1 with TRBJ1-5; 7 nucleotides match TRBD1. TRBV23-1 has ORF status, its function being uncertain. Trimming removed 6 bases from V and 4 bases from J; junction bases left unmatched: 0. The length of the CDR3 is 12 residues.

The J gene is TRBJ1-4, the V gene TRBV7-9; a possible D gene is TRBD1 (5 bases). The CDR3 sequence is 15 residues long. Looked up from germline, CDR1 is SEHNR and CDR2 is FQNEAQ (reference sequence). Between the trimmed V and J ends, which lost 4 bases and 6 bases, there was a span of 15 bases. The CDR3 here is CASSSPGQGHEKLFF. For the CDR3, the DNA is TGTGCCAGCAGCTCGCCGGGGCAGGGACATGAAAAACTGTTTTTT.

This sequence joins TRBV7-6 and TRBJ2-5, with D possibly being TRBD1 (6 bases). The J call is uncertain, as TRBJ2-7 better fits the DNA end. Per the germline V gene, CDR1 is SGHVS and CDR2 is FNYEAQ. The length of the CDR3 is 13 residues. This CDR3 reads CASSMQQGYEQYF. The CDR3 bases are TGTGCCAGCAGCATGCAACAGGGTTACGAGCAGTACTTC.